This T cell receptor beta chain came from a study of technical replicates of blood from a handful of donors (dated by TCRdb to 2016 to 2017). Trimming removed 6 bases from V and 5 bases from J, leaving 17 bases between the germline ends. CDR1 and CDR2, per the germline V gene (reference sequence), are LNHDA and SQIVND. The CDR3 starts with the cysteine, ends with the phenylalanine, and has 15 residues. Solely the CDR3 DNA is kept, with 45 bases framed from the first base. Turning to this clone: Its antigen remains unidentified. Base qualities are missing; no much larger clone stands one base away.

Library method: the immunoSEQ multiplex PCR assay. The source is immuneACCESS, and TCRdb retained only in-frame sequences with V and J called. Part of the clones is not carried over; for the studies checked, unresolved V genes explain less than half of this, and the remainder is unexplained. For this sample the table gives tens of thousands of clones, of which approximately 90% were detected only once. Under 5.5% of the sample is held by the ten biggest clonotypes. This clonotype originated in a human donor in good health. Some clones in this sample may be carry-over from other donors' samples. The source material was PBMCs. The chain links TRBV19 with TRBJ2-1; a weak D assignment points to TRBD2 (5 bases agree). The CDR3 region reads CASSRAEVGNNEQFF. The DNA is as follows: TGTGCCAGTAGCCGAGCGGAAGTAGGGAACAATGAGCAGTTCTTC.